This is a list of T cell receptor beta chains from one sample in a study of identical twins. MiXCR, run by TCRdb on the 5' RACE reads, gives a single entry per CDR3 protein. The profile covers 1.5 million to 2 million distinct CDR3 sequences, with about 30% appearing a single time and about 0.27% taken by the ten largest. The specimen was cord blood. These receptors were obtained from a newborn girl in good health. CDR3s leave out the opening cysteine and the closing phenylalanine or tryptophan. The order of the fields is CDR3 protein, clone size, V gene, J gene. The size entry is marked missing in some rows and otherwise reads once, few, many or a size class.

CDR3 protein: ASSGGFQGYGYT
clone size: few
V gene: TRBV2
J gene: TRBJ1-2

CDR3 protein: SVVDRKGYT
clone size: few
V gene: TRBV29-1
J gene: TRBJ1-2

CDR3 protein: ASRQEGLLNYGYT
clone size: few
V gene: TRBV5-1
J gene: TRBJ1-2

CDR3 protein: SAAPPGRDNEKLF
clone size: .
V gene: TRBV20-1
J gene: TRBJ1-4

CDR3 protein: ASSRRTSGSDEQY
clone size: few
V gene: TRBV12-3/TRBV12-4
J gene: TRBJ2-7

CDR3 protein: ASSPRTGVGYSNQPQH
clone size: few
V gene: TRBV27
J gene: TRBJ1-5

CDR3 protein: ASSRGDRAEQF
clone size: .
V gene: TRBV6-6
J gene: TRBJ2-1

CDR3 protein: SVRPSRKETQY
clone size: many
V gene: TRBV29-1
J gene: TRBJ2-5

CDR3 protein: ATSRDKAGDQPQH
clone size: few
V gene: TRBV15
J gene: TRBJ1-5

CDR3 protein: SVAGAGPSSYEQY
clone size: few
V gene: TRBV29-1
J gene: TRBJ2-7

CDR3 protein: ASSLWRLGERGNQPQH
clone size: few
V gene: TRBV28
J gene: TRBJ1-5

CDR3 protein: ASGLELGGEQY
clone size: few
V gene: TRBV12-5
J gene: TRBJ2-7

CDR3 protein: SARWAGSYNEQF
clone size: .
V gene: TRBV20-1
J gene: TRBJ2-1

CDR3 protein: ASRKGTSVYNEQY
clone size: .
V gene: TRBV12-3/TRBV12-4
J gene: .

CDR3 protein: ASSVEGQGGTEAF
clone size: .
V gene: TRBV9
J gene: TRBJ1-1

CDR3 protein: SAGRSGETQY
clone size: .
V gene: TRBV20-1
J gene: .

CDR3 protein: SVGETVSNEQF
clone size: few
V gene: TRBV29-1
J gene: TRBJ2-1

CDR3 protein: ASSPYGVSDNEQF
clone size: .
V gene: TRBV12-3/TRBV12-4
J gene: TRBJ2-1

CDR3 protein: ASSSIGRGYTDTQY
clone size: .
V gene: TRBV7-2
J gene: TRBJ2-3

CDR3 protein: ASRNLAGGSDTQY
clone size: .
V gene: TRBV7-8
J gene: TRBJ2-3

CDR3 protein: ASSFGQGPNEKLF
clone size: few
V gene: TRBV7-2
J gene: TRBJ1-4

CDR3 protein: ASSLLGTGGETQY
clone size: many
V gene: TRBV28
J gene: TRBJ2-5

CDR3 protein: ATSEAGQNQPQH
clone size: .
V gene: TRBV24-1
J gene: TRBJ1-5

CDR3 protein: ASSLPSGANEQF
clone size: few
V gene: TRBV12-3/TRBV12-4
J gene: TRBJ2-1

CDR3 protein: ATSRDQVLAGWTDTQY
clone size: few
V gene: TRBV15
J gene: TRBJ2-3

CDR3 protein: ARTIAGSYNEQF
clone size: few
V gene: TRBV9
J gene: TRBJ2-1

CDR3 protein: SANRDVPYEQY
clone size: few
V gene: TRBV20-1
J gene: TRBJ2-7

CDR3 protein: SARETGHSYEQY
clone size: .
V gene: TRBV20-1
J gene: TRBJ2-7

CDR3 protein: ATSRPSGSPDTQY
clone size: .
V gene: TRBV15
J gene: TRBJ2-3

CDR3 protein: ASRDQVRGRADTQY
clone size: .
V gene: TRBV28
J gene: TRBJ2-3

CDR3 protein: ATSRGTIAKNIQY
clone size: few
V gene: TRBV15
J gene: TRBJ2-4

CDR3 protein: ASSRLGQEAF
clone size: .
V gene: TRBV4-1
J gene: TRBJ1-1

CDR3 protein: ASSVELANEQY
clone size: .
V gene: TRBV9
J gene: TRBJ2-5

CDR3 protein: ASRRTSGSGNEQF
clone size: .
V gene: TRBV3-1
J gene: TRBJ2-1

CDR3 protein: ASEADSYNEQY
clone size: once
V gene: TRBV12-3/TRBV12-4
J gene: TRBJ2-7

CDR3 protein: ASSLVWGLTGGNEQF
clone size: .
V gene: TRBV7-2
J gene: TRBJ2-1

CDR3 protein: SALQDGGETQY
clone size: .
V gene: TRBV20-1
J gene: TRBJ2-5

CDR3 protein: ASSQDRKPSTSTDTQY
clone size: .
V gene: TRBV4-2
J gene: TRBJ2-3

CDR3 protein: ASSYSTDSSPLH
clone size: .
V gene: TRBV6-5
J gene: TRBJ1-6

CDR3 protein: SARRPFSYNSPLH
clone size: .
V gene: TRBV20-1
J gene: TRBJ1-6

CDR3 protein: SVERGGYNEQF
clone size: many
V gene: TRBV29-1
J gene: TRBJ2-1

CDR3 protein: ASSSGLVTQWEQF
clone size: .
V gene: TRBV6-5
J gene: TRBJ2-1

CDR3 protein: SVGTAIYGYT
clone size: .
V gene: TRBV29-1
J gene: TRBJ1-2

CDR3 protein: ASSSGLAGGRLSTDTQY
clone size: .
V gene: TRBV5-1
J gene: TRBJ2-3

CDR3 protein: ASSDAGRRLEPQH
clone size: few
V gene: TRBV2
J gene: TRBJ1-5

CDR3 protein: ASSLSGAGANVLT
clone size: few
V gene: TRBV27
J gene: TRBJ2-6

CDR3 protein: ASSYDPLRTDEQY
clone size: .
V gene: TRBV6-5
J gene: TRBJ2-7

CDR3 protein: ASSVGMGQAYEQY
clone size: .
V gene: TRBV9
J gene: TRBJ2-7

CDR3 protein: SARVFGGGASMDTQY
clone size: .
V gene: TRBV20-1
J gene: TRBJ2-3

CDR3 protein: AGTYGSSGNQPQH
clone size: .
V gene: TRBV6-6
J gene: TRBJ1-5

CDR3 protein: ASSSPVGDPYNEQF
clone size: .
V gene: TRBV11-2
J gene: TRBJ2-1

CDR3 protein: ASSPQGFATETQY
clone size: .
V gene: TRBV7-2
J gene: TRBJ2-5